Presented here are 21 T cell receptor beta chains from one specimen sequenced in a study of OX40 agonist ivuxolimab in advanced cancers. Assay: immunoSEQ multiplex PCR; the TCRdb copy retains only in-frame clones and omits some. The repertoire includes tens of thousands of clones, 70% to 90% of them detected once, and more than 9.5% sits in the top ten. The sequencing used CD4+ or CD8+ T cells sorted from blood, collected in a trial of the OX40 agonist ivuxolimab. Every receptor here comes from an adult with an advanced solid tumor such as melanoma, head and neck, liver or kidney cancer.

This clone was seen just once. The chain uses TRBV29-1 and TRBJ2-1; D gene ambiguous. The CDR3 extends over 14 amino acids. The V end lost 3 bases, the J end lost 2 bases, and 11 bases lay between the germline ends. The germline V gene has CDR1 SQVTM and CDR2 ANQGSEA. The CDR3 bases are TGCAGCGTTGACGGGCTCCTAGCCTACAATGAGCAGTTCTTC. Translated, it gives CSVDGLLAYNEQFF.

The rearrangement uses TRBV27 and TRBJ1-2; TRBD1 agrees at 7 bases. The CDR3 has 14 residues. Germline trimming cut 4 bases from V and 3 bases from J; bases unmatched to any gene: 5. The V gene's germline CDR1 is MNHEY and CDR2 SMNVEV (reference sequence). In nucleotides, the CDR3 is TGTGCCAGCAGTTCCTCAGGGGGGGACTATGGCTACACCTTC. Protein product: CASSSSGGDYGYTF.

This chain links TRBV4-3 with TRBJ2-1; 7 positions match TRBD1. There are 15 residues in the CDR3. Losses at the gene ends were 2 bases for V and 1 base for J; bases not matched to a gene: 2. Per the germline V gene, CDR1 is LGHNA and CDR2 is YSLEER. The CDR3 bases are TGCGCCAGCAGCCAAAACAGGGGTTCCTACAATGAGCAGTTCTTC. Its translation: CASSQNRGSYNEQFF.

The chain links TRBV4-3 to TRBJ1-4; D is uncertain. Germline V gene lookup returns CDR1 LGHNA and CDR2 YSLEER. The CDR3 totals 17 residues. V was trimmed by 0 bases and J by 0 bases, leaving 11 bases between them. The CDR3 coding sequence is TGCGCCAGCAGCCAAGAACAGCAGAGTGCAACTAATGAAAAACTGTTTTTT. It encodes CASSQEQQSATNEKLFF.

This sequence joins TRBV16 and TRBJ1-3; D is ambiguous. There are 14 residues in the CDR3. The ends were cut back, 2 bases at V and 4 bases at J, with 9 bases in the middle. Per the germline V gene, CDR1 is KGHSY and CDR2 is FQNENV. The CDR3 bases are TGTGCCAGCAGCCAAAAGAGTGAGGGAAACACCATATATTTT. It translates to CASSQKSEGNTIYF.

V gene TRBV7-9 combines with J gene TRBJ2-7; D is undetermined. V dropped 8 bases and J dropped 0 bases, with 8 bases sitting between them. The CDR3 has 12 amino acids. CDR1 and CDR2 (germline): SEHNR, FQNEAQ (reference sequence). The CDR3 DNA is TGTGCCAGCGCGCCAAACTCCTACGAGCAGTACTTC. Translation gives CASAPNSYEQYF.

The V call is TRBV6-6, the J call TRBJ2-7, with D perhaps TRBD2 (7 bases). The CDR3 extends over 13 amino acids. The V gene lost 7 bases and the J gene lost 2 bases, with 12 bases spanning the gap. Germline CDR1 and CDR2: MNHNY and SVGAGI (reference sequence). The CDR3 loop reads CASTWEGAYEQYF. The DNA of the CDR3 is TGTGCCAGCACCTGGGAGGGGGCCTACGAGCAGTACTTC.

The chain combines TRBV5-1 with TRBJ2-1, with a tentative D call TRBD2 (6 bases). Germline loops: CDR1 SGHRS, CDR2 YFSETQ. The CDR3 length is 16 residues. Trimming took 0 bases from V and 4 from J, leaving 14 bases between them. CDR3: CASSLDGGYLYNEQFF. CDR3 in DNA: TGCGCCAGCAGCTTGGATGGGGGGTATTTATACAATGAGCAGTTCTTC. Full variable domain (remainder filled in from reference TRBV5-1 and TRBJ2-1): KAGVTQTPRYLIKTRGQQVTLSCSPISGHRSVSWYQQTPGQGLQFLFEYFSETQRNKGNFPGRFSGRQFSNSRSEMNVSTLELGDSALYLCASSLDGGYLYNEQFFGPGTRLTVL.

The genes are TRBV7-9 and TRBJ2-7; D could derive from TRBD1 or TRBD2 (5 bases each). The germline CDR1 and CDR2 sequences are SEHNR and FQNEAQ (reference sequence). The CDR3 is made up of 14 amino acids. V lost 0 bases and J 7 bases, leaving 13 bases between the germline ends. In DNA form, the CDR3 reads TGTGCCAGCAGCTTAGCGCTCGAGGGGACGGAGCAGTACTTC. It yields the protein CASSLALEGTEQYF.

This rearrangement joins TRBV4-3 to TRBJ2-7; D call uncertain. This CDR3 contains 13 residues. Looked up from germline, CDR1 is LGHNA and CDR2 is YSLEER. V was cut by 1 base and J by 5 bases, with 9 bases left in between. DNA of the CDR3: TGCGCCAGCAGCCAAGGAGGCCTTAACGAGCAGTACTTC. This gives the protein CASSQGGLNEQYF.

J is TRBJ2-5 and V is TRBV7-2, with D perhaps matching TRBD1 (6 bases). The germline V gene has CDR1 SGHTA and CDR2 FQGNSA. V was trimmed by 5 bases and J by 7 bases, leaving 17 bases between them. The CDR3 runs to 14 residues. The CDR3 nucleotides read TGTGCCAGCAGCCCTTGGGACACCCCGGGGACCCAGTACTTC. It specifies CASSPWDTPGTQYF.

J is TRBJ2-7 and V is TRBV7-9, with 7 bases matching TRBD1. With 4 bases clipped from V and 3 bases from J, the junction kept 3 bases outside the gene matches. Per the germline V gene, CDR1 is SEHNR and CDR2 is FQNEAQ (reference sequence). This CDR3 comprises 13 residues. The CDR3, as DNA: TGTGCCAGCAGCTATGGACAGGACTACGAGCAGTACTTC. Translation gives CASSYGQDYEQYF.

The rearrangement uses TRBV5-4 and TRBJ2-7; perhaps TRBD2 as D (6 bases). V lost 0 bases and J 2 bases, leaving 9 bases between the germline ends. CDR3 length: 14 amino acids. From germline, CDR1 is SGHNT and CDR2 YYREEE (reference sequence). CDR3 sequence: CASSLEPGAYEQYF. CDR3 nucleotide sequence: TGTGCCAGCAGCTTGGAGCCGGGGGCCTACGAGCAGTACTTC.

DNA of the CDR3: TGTGCCAGCAGCCGGGACAATCCTTGGGTCCTGACTTTC. It encodes CASSRDNPWVLTF. The chain recombines TRBV11-2 with TRBJ2-6, with D perhaps matching TRBD1 (6 bases). Per the germline V gene, CDR1 is SGHAT and CDR2 is FQNNGV. Trimming removed 5 bases at V and 13 bases at J, with 15 bases between. The CDR3 length is 13 residues.

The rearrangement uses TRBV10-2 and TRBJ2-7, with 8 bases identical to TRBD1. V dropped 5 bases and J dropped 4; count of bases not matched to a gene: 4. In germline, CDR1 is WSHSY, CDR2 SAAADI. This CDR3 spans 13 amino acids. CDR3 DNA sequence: TGCGCCAGCAGTTGGGACAGGAGGTACGAGCAGTACTTC. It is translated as CASSWDRRYEQYF.

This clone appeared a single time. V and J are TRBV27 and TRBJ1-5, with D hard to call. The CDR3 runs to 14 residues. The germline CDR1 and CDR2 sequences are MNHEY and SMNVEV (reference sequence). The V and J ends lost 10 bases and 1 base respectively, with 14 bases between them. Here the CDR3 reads CATQLMGSNQPQHF. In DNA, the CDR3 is TGTGCCACCCAGTTAATGGGCAGCAATCAGCCCCAGCATTTT.

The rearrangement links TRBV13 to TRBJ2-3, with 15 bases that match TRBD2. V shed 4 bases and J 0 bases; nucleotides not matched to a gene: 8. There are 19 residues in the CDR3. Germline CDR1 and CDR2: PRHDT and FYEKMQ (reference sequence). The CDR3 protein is CASSSAGTSGGISTDTQYF. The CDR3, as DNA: TGTGCCAGCAGCTCGGCCGGGACTAGCGGGGGGATTAGCACAGATACGCAGTATTTT.

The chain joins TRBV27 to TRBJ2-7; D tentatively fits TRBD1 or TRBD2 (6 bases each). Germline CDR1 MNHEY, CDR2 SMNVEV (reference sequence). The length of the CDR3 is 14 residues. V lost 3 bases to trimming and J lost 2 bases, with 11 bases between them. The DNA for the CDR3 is TGTGCCAGCAGTTTCGGAGGGACACCCTACGAGCAGTACTTC. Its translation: CASSFGGTPYEQYF.

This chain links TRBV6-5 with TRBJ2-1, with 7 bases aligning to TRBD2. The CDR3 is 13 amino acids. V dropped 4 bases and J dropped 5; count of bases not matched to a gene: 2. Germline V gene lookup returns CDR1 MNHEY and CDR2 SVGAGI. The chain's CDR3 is CASSWGGHNEQFF. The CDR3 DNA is TGTGCCAGCAGTTGGGGGGGTCACAATGAGCAGTTCTTC.

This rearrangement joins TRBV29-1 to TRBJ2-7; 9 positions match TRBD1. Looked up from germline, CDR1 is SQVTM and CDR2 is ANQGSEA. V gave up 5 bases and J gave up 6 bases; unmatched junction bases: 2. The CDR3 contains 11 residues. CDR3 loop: CSVNRGPEQYF. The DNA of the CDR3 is TGCAGCGTTAACAGGGGGCCCGAGCAGTACTTC.

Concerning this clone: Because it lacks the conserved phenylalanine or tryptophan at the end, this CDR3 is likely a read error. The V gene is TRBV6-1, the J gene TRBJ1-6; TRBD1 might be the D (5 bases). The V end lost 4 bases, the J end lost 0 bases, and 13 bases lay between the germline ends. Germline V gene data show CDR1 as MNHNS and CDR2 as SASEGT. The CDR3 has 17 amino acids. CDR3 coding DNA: TGTGCCAGCAGTGCGGGGGGTCCGAGCTCCTATAATTCACCCCTCCACCTT. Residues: CASSAGGPSSYNSPLHL.